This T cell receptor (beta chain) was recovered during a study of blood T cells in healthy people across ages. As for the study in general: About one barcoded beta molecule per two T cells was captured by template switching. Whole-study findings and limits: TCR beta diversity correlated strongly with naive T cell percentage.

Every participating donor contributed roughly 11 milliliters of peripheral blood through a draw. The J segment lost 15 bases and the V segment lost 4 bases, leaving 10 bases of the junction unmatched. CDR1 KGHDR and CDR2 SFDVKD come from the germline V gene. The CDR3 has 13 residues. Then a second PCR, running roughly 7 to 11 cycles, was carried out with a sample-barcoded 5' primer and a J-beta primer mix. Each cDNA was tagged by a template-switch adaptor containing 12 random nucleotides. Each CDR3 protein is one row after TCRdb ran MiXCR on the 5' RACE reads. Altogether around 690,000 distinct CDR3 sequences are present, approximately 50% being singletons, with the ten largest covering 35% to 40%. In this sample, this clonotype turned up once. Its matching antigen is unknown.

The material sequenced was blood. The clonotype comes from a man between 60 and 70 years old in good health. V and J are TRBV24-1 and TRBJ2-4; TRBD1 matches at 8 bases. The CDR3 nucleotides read TGTGCCACCAGTGAGTCCCAGGGGGCTATACGGTACTTC. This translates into CATSESQGAIRYF.